This T cell receptor beta chain comes out of a study of blood T cell repertoires in COVID-19. The CDR3 sequence is 14 residues long. The germline V gene encodes CDR1 SGHRS and CDR2 YFSETQ. V was clipped by 0 bases and J by 4 bases, with 8 bases between them. Sequenced by immunoSEQ multiplex PCR; TCRdb stores in-frame clones only, minus some. Of about 300,000 clones in the sample, 65% to 90% are singletons; the top ten hold over 3.5%. The origin of this receptor is a man aged 30 to 39 who had recovered from COVID-19. The sample was PBMCs or T cells enriched from blood (not recorded which). This rearrangement joins TRBV5-1 to TRBJ1-3, with D possibly being TRBD1 (6 bases). The CDR3 sequence is CASSLGTDGNTIYF. The CDR3 region has the DNA TGCGCCAGCAGCTTGGGGACAGACGGAAACACCATATATTTT.